These 7 T cell receptor beta chains originate from one sample sequenced in a study of cytomegalovirus exposure and HLA in healthy donors. 60 Vbeta and 13 Jbeta primers were used in PCR. Sequencing was performed with immunoSEQ multiplex PCR; in TCRdb, only in-frame clones are kept and a portion is missing. The sample shows roughly 100,000 clones, just under 80% of them seen only once. The sequenced sample consisted of PBMCs. The origin of the receptors is a male donor in good health and CMV-seronegative.

CDR3 sequence reads: CAWAPGQYNEQFF. CDR3 DNA sequence: TGTGCCTGGGCCCCGGGACAATACAATGAGCAGTTCTTC. The chain joins TRBV30 to TRBJ2-1, with D perhaps TRBD1 (6 bases). The CDR3 sequence is 13 residues long. V was pared by 5 bases and J by 4 bases, with 12 bases between. From germline, CDR1 is GTSNPN and CDR2 SVGIG (reference sequence).

The genes are TRBV29-1 and TRBJ2-2; D unclear. The CDR3 length is 14 residues. The germline V gene encodes CDR1 SQVTM and CDR2 ANQGSEA. V lost 2 bases and J lost 1, with 8 bases in between. CDR3 bases: TGCAGCGTTGAACGGAGTATGAACACCGGGGAGCTGTTTTTT. Translating it yields CSVERSMNTGELFF.

This clone was recorded once. The V gene is TRBV6-1, the J gene TRBJ2-7; 7 bases align to TRBD1. CDR3 size: 15 residues. CDR1 and CDR2 from the germline V gene are MNHNS and SASEGT. Trimming at V came to 11 bases and at J to 6 bases, leaving 19 bases not matched to a gene. The CDR3 protein is CASRVPGQSTFEQYF. CDR3 DNA sequence: TGTGCCTCGCGGGTTCCGGGACAGAGCACTTTCGAGCAGTACTTC.

This rearrangement joins TRBV2 to TRBJ2-7; weak D call: TRBD2 (5 bases). Germline V gene lookup returns CDR1 SNHLY and CDR2 FYNNEI. Trimming stripped 1 base from V and 0 bases from J, with 10 bases between. The CDR3 has 15 residues. The CDR3 coding sequence is TGTGCCAGCAGTGAAGAAGCGGCGGTCTCCTACGAGCAGTACTTC. Protein sequence: CASSEEAAVSYEQYF.

The chain has TRBV19 and TRBJ1-1; unclear D gene. The CDR3 extends over 14 amino acids. Germline loops: CDR1 LNHDA, CDR2 SQIVND (reference sequence). Between the trimmed V and J ends, which lost 5 bases and 0 bases, there was a span of 10 bases. CDR3 in DNA: TGTGCCAGTAGTTTCGGAGGGCTGAACACTGAAGCTTTCTTT. It is translated as CASSFGGLNTEAFF. Full variable domain (rest looked up from reference TRBV19 and TRBJ1-1): DGGITQSPKYLFRKEGQNVTLSCEQNLNHDAMYWYRQDPGQGLRLIYYSQIVNDFQKGDIAEGYSVSREKKESFPLTVTSAQKNPTAFYLCASSFGGLNTEAFFGQGTRLTVV.

A few counts support this clone. The V and J genes are TRBV19 and TRBJ1-1; no firm D call. The germline V and J ends were trimmed by 5 bases and 5 bases, with 12 bases remaining between them. Germline V gene lookup returns CDR1 LNHDA and CDR2 SQIVND (reference sequence). The CDR3 extends over 13 amino acids. The chain's CDR3 is CASSPHTVTEAFF. In DNA, the CDR3 is TGTGCCAGTAGTCCACACACCGTTACTGAAGCTTTCTTT. Full variable domain (rest looked up from reference TRBV19 and TRBJ1-1): DGGITQSPKYLFRKEGQNVTLSCEQNLNHDAMYWYRQDPGQGLRLIYYSQIVNDFQKGDIAEGYSVSREKKESFPLTVTSAQKNPTAFYLCASSPHTVTEAFFGQGTRLTVV.

This clone was counted once. V gene TRBV29-1 combines with J gene TRBJ2-7; tentative D call: TRBD2 (6 bases). The CDR3 has 11 amino acids. The V gene's germline CDR1 is SQVTM and CDR2 ANQGSEA. V lost 7 bases, J lost 5 bases, and 12 bases lay in between. Here the CDR3 reads CSDSRGNEQYF. The CDR3 region has the DNA TGCAGCGACTCACGGGGGAACGAGCAGTACTTC.